Listed here are 23 T cell receptor beta chains from one sample, sequenced in a study of blood T cell repertoires in COVID-19. TCRdb's table, derived via immunoSEQ multiplex PCR, lists solely in-frame clones and lacks some. The sample lists hundreds of thousands of clones, about 87% occurring once. The specimen sequenced was peripheral blood. These receptors were obtained from a woman aged 45-60 years with COVID-19, enrolled during active disease.

The rearrangement joins TRBV9 to TRBJ2-1, with TRBD1 as a possible D gene (6 bases). Germline CDR1 and CDR2: SGDLS and YYNGEE. The CDR3 runs to 14 residues. V lost 2 bases to trimming and J lost 8 bases, with 14 bases between them. The CDR3 DNA sequence: TGTGCCAGCAGCGTTACTTGGGGGCGGGATGAGCAGTTCTTC. Translation: CASSVTWGRDEQFF.

The chain uses TRBV29-1 and TRBJ2-1; TRBD1 might be the D (6 bases). In germline, CDR1 is SQVTM, CDR2 ANQGSEA. Deletions cut 5 bases from V and 4 bases from J, with 18 bases between. CDR3 size: 15 residues. CDR3 nucleotides: TGCAGCGTTTTCCTAGGACAGATTTCATACAATGAGCAGTTCTTC. This gives the protein CSVFLGQISYNEQFF.

The chain uses TRBV5-5 and TRBJ2-3, with D uncertain. The V gene's germline CDR1 is SGHKS and CDR2 YYEKEE (reference sequence). Trimming stripped 3 bases from V and 4 bases from J, with 9 bases between. This CDR3 comprises 13 residues. The CDR3 coding sequence is TGTGCCAGCAGCTCCCGTCGGGCAGATACGCAGTATTTT. Translation: CASSSRRADTQYF.

The chain carries TRBV5-1 and TRBJ1-2; 7 nucleotides match TRBD1. V was clipped by 2 bases and J by 1 base; unmatched bases: 8. The length of the CDR3 is 16 residues. The germline gives CDR1 SGHRS, CDR2 YFSETQ. The CDR3 protein is CASSFVTGTDNYGYTF. In DNA, the CDR3 is TGCGCCAGCAGCTTCGTCACCGGGACAGATAACTATGGCTACACCTTC.

The gene calls are TRBV6-4 and TRBJ2-1; 8 positions match TRBD2. The CDR3 covers 15 residues. The trim removed 5 bases at V and 4 bases at J, leaving 7 bases unmatched. Germline loops: CDR1 MRHNA, CDR2 SNTAGT. For the CDR3, the DNA is TGTGCCAGCAGTACACGACTAGCGCTTTACAATGAGCAGTTCTTC. Encoded protein: CASSTRLALYNEQFF.

This chain connects TRBV15 to TRBJ1-1; TRBD1 agrees at 10 bases. Germline loops: CDR1 LNHNV, CDR2 YYDKDF (reference sequence). This CDR3 region has 15 residues. The V and J ends lost 5 bases and 3 bases, in that order; junction bases with no gene match: 6. CDR3 nucleotide sequence: TGTGCCACCAGCGCCCCCGGGACAGGGGACACTGAAGCTTTCTTT. It is translated as CATSAPGTGDTEAFF.

Only a few counts were recorded for this clone. The chain employs TRBV11-2 and TRBJ2-7, with a weak D call TRBD1 (5 bases). The V end was cut by 6 bases, the J end by 2 bases, with 14 bases between. The CDR3 extends over 14 amino acids. Germline V lookup: CDR1 SGHAT, CDR2 FQNNGV. The DNA for the CDR3 is TGTGCCAGCAGAAAGATAGGGGATACCTACGAGCAGTACTTC. It translates to CASRKIGDTYEQYF.

There are a few counts of this clone. The V call is TRBV2, the J call TRBJ1-2; 7 bases are shared with TRBD1. Germline-derived CDR1 and CDR2 are SNHLY and FYNNEI. J was trimmed by 3 bases and V by 4 bases; bases with no gene match: 2. CDR3 length: 13 amino acids. The CDR3 DNA reads TGTGCCAGCAGTGGGGACAGCCACTATGGCTACACCTTC. Translated: CASSGDSHYGYTF. Full variable domain (missing parts from reference TRBV2 and TRBJ1-2): EPEVTQTPSHQVTQMGQEVILRCVPISNHLYFYWYRQILGQKVEFLVSFYNNEISEKSEIFDDQFSVERPDGSNFTLKIRSTKLEDSAMYFCASSGDSHYGYTFGSGTRLTVV.

In the case of this clone: The junction shows a germline mismatch at one end, possibly a read error. V is TRBV29-1 and J is TRBJ2-3; 12 bases align to TRBD2. This CDR3 has 14 amino acids. The germline V gene has CDR1 SQVTM and CDR2 ANQGSEA. CDR3 nucleotides: TGCAGCACTAGGACTAGCGGGACCACATATACGCAGTATTTT. It specifies CSTRTSGTTYTQYF.

The rearrangement uses TRBV2 and TRBJ2-5, with TRBD1 matching over 7 bases. The CDR3 has 13 amino acids. V shed 7 bases, J shed 5 bases, and the junction held 7 bases outside the gene matches. Germline V lookup: CDR1 SNHLY, CDR2 FYNNEI. CDR3: CASTFTGVETQYF. CDR3 nucleotides: TGTGCCAGCACATTTACAGGGGTCGAGACCCAGTACTTC.

The gene calls are TRBV2 and TRBJ2-2; 8 bases are shared with TRBD1. This CDR3 comprises 15 residues. Trimming took 7 bases from V and 2 from J; bases not matched to a gene: 6. Germline V gene data show CDR1 as SNHLY and CDR2 as FYNNEI. The CDR3 loop reads CASTSQGANTGELFF. The DNA for the CDR3 is TGTGCCAGCACGTCTCAGGGGGCAAACACCGGGGAGCTGTTTTTT.

The chain employs TRBV27 and TRBJ2-3; a weak D match, TRBD2 (5 bases). Germline values: CDR1 MNHEY, CDR2 SMNVEV (reference sequence). CDR3 size: 14 residues. Deletions cut 3 bases from V and 7 bases from J, with 14 bases between. The CDR3 loop reads CASSFGLRDHTQYF. The CDR3 DNA sequence: TGTGCCAGCAGTTTTGGATTGAGGGATCATACGCAGTATTTT.

The rearrangement joins TRBV25-1 to TRBJ2-1; D possibly corresponds to TRBD1 (6 bases). The CDR3 is 14 residues long. V gave up 2 bases and J gave up 8 bases, with 13 bases separating them. The germline V gene encodes CDR1 MGHDK and CDR2 SYGVNS. The CDR3 DNA reads as TGTGCCAGCAGTGAACAGGGCAGGGGCGATGAGCAGTTCTTC. Translation gives CASSEQGRGDEQFF.

V gene TRBV5-1 combines with J gene TRBJ1-4, with 9 positions matching TRBD1. The junction had 11 bases not matched to a gene; V was cut back by 7 bases and J by 10 bases. The germline V gene encodes CDR1 SGHRS and CDR2 YFSETQ. The CDR3 sequence is 14 residues long. CDR3 in DNA: TGCGCCAGCCGCCGGGACAGGGATTTAAGAAAACTGTTTTTT. Protein: CASRRDRDLRKLFF.

This chain joins TRBV7-7 and TRBJ2-5, with TRBD1 matching over 10 bases. This CDR3 has 16 amino acids. V shed 4 bases and J 5 bases; nucleotides not matched to a gene: 10. CDR1 and CDR2 from the germline V gene are SSHAT and FNYEAQ (reference sequence). The CDR3 spells CASSSSPGQGKETQYF. In DNA, the CDR3 is TGTGCCAGCAGCTCATCCCCGGGACAGGGGAAGGAGACCCAGTACTTC.

The chain is built from TRBV28 and TRBJ2-1; D is undetermined. The V gene's germline CDR1 is MDHEN and CDR2 SYDVKM. V dropped 6 bases and J dropped 1 base, with 19 bases sitting between them. This CDR3 region has 17 residues. The CDR3 DNA sequence: TGTGCCAGCAGACTGACGTCGGCAGACAATTCCTACAATGAGCAGTTCTTC. Its protein product is CASRLTSADNSYNEQFF.

V usage is TRBV6-5 and J usage is TRBJ1-2, with D perhaps matching TRBD1 (6 bases). Per germline, CDR1 MNHEY and CDR2 SVGAGI. This CDR3 has 15 amino acids. V was trimmed by 5 bases and J by 2 bases, leaving 15 bases between them. CDR3 sequence: CASSRQGTGNYGYTF. The CDR3, as DNA: TGTGCCAGCAGTCGTCAGGGGACGGGAAACTATGGCTACACCTTC.

The gene calls are TRBV27 and TRBJ1-2, with 10 bases matching TRBD1. Looked up from germline, CDR1 is MNHEY and CDR2 is SMNVEV (reference sequence). V was pared by 5 bases and J by 4 bases, with 13 bases of the junction left unmatched. The CDR3 has 17 amino acids. In nucleotides, the CDR3 is TGTGCCAGCAGTCCTTCCCGGGACAGGGGCCGGGGCTATGGCTACACCTTC. Translated: CASSPSRDRGRGYGYTF.

This clone was seen a few times. This rearrangement joins TRBV5-1 to TRBJ2-2; D may be TRBD1 (5 bases). Germline V gives CDR1 SGHRS, CDR2 YFSETQ. V was trimmed by 3 bases and J by 1 base, leaving 10 bases between them. The CDR3 length is 15 residues. CDR3 loop: CASSSQGWNTGELFF. The DNA of the CDR3 is TGCGCCAGCAGCTCTCAGGGATGGAACACCGGGGAGCTGTTTTTT.

This clone was counted once. V and J are TRBV4-1 and TRBJ2-7; D is undetermined. V lost 1 base and J lost 2, with 6 bases in between. CDR1 and CDR2 from the germline V gene are MGHRA and YSYEKL. The CDR3 consists of 13 residues. The CDR3 DNA reads TGCGCCAGCAGCCAAGTACGAGCCTACGAGCAGTACTTC. Its protein product is CASSQVRAYEQYF.

The chain employs TRBV14 and TRBJ2-3, with 9 bases fitting TRBD2. The germline V gene has CDR1 SGHDN and CDR2 FVKESK. This CDR3 comprises 15 residues. J was trimmed by 3 bases and V by 4 bases; bases with no gene match: 5. Here the CDR3 DNA reads TGTGCCAGCAGCCTGGGGCTAGCGGGAACAGATACGCAGTATTTT. It specifies CASSLGLAGTDTQYF.

This clone was detected once. The chain is built from TRBV10-3 and TRBJ2-7, with D perhaps TRBD1 (6 bases). The CDR3 loop spans 15 amino acids. Germline V gene lookup returns CDR1 ENHRY and CDR2 SYGVKD. V shed 0 bases and J shed 2 bases, with 11 bases lying between them. The CDR3 DNA is TGTGCCATCAGTGAGTCGTACAGGGAGCCCTACGAGCAGTACTTC. The encoded protein is CAISESYREPYEQYF.

This rearrangement joins TRBV30 to TRBJ1-5; 7 positions match TRBD1. The CDR3 runs to 13 residues. Germline values: CDR1 GTSNPN, CDR2 SVGIG (reference sequence). With 2 bases clipped from V and 5 bases from J, the junction kept 3 bases outside the gene matches. CDR3 bases: TGTGCCTGGAGTTTTACAGGGGATCAGCCCCAGCATTTT. This encodes CAWSFTGDQPQHF. Using reference TRBV30 and TRBJ1-5 for the parts outside the CDR3, the full variable domain is SQTIHQWPATLVQPVGSPLSLECTVEGTSNPNLYWYRQAAGRGLQLLFYSVGIGQISSEVPQNLSASRPQDRQFILSSKKLLLSDSGFYLCAWSFTGDQPQHFGDGTRLSIL.